Sequencing of this TCR beta chain was carried out in a study of blood T cell repertoires in COVID-19. Study-wide context: Acute-phase and convalescent COVID-19 samples originated in the United States, Italy and Spain. Sources were T cells, B-cell-depleted T cells, or PBMCs; the material itself was cDNA or gDNA.

The CDR3 covers 13 residues. The V gene lost 3 bases and the J gene lost 6 bases, with 8 bases spanning the gap. It was during active infection that Seattle patients were enrolled and then longitudinally followed. In the authors' methods: Scientists estimated how many nucleated cells there were by amplifying reference gene primers. The repertoire was sequenced with immunoSEQ multiplex PCR; TCRdb's copy has only in-frame clones and lacks some. The V and J calls and clone size were taken over from that table, and D and trimming were inferred from the DNA. The sample records about 150,000 clones, around 91% being singletons. This clone was seen only a few times.

The clonotype comes from a man aged 18 to 35 with COVID-19, enrolled during active disease. V is TRBV12-3 or TRBV12-4 and J is TRBJ2-2; D is unresolved. The sample taken for sequencing was peripheral blood. The CDR3 DNA sequence: TGTGCCAGCAGTTTTGGCGGCGCCGGGGAGCTGTTTTTT. This sequence encodes CASSFGGAGELFF.